This T cell receptor beta chain was captured by sequencing in a study of blood T cell repertoires in COVID-19. In the study overall: Both acute and convalescent COVID-19 samples were obtained from the United States, Italy and Spain.

Authors' processing steps: From reference gene primer amplification, estimates of nucleated cell counts were derived. The protocol was immunoSEQ multiplex PCR, while the TCRdb copy is restricted to in-frame clones and leaves out a portion. The V and J calls and clone size are taken from that table; D and trimming were inferred from the DNA. Of approximately 140,000 clones detected, more than 75% appear once; the ten largest clones hold roughly 2.3%. The sequence came from a man between 65 and 79 years old with acute or convalescent COVID-19. The specimen sequenced was peripheral blood.

CDR3 bases: TGTGCCAGCAGTTCCGGTCTCCGCTACGAGCAGTACTTC. This encodes CASSSGLRYEQYF. This rearrangement joins TRBV28 to TRBJ2-7; D is unresolved. Trimming took off 4 bases at V and 3 bases at J, with 10 bases between the two ends. From germline, CDR1 is MDHEN and CDR2 SYDVKM. This CDR3 comprises 13 residues.